The rows below give T cell receptor beta chains drawn from one sample of a study of T cell repertoires in cytomegalovirus infection. TCRdb independently ran MiXCR on the reads; one entry per CDR3 protein. The sample records approximately 910,000 distinct CDR3 sequences, around 30% being singletons. What these receptors recognize is not known. Sequences were derived from cultured CD8+ T cells from PBMCs, sampled from culture after CMV antigen stimulation. These receptors were obtained from a human donor in good health (CMV status not recorded). Some clones in this sample may be carry-over from other donors' samples. Each CDR3 is given with its conserved first and last residue. D genes are given only for firm matches. Rows may omit the clone size; those that give it use once, few, many or a size class.

j_call	clone_size	v_call	d_call	cdr3_aa	cdr3_nt
TRBJ1-5	.	TRBV6-2/TRBV6-3	TRBD1	CASSSLGQRIYSNQPQHF	TGTGCCAGCAGTTCCCTGGGACAGCGAATCTATAGCAATCAGCCCCAGCATTTT
TRBJ1-6	.	TRBV4-1	.	CASSQDPGGIGSPLHF	TGCGCCAGCAGCCAAGATCCGGGGGGGATCGGTTCACCCCTCCACTTT
TRBJ2-1	.	TRBV4-3	TRBD2	CASSQARGANEQFF	TGCGCCAGCAGCCAAGCGCGGGGGGCGAATGAGCAGTTCTTC
TRBJ2-1	.	TRBV14	TRBD2	CASSQVQRGVQFF	TGTGCCAGCAGCCAAGTACAGCGGGGGGTACAGTTCTTC
TRBJ1-2	few	TRBV6-6	.	CASTPGGRGGYTF	TGTGCCAGCACCCCCGGGGGGCGCGGGGGCTACACCTTC
TRBJ2-5	few	TRBV19	TRBD1	CASSMGQRETQYF	TGTGCCAGTAGTATGGGACAGAGAGAGACCCAGTACTTC
TRBJ2-7	.	TRBV5-1	.	CASRGEPSLSSYEQYF	TGCGCCAGCAGGGGAGAACCCTCCCTATCCTCCTACGAGCAGTACTTC
TRBJ1-5	.	TRBV19	.	CASSIGGQNQPQHF	TGTGCCAGTAGTATAGGAGGCCAGAATCAGCCCCAGCATTTT
TRBJ2-2	few	TRBV4-1	TRBD1	CASSPSTGTGLVGELFF	TGCGCCAGCAGCCCCTCCACCGGGACAGGGTTGGTCGGGGAGCTGTTTTTT
TRBJ1-2	.	TRBV7-6	.	CASSPPAGKSGGYTF	TGTGCCAGCAGCCCGCCCGCAGGGAAAAGCGGTGGCTACACCTTC
TRBJ1-2	.	TRBV19	TRBD1	CASSIIITGEIDGYTF	TGTGCCAGTAGTATAATTATCACAGGGGAAATTGATGGCTACACCTTC
TRBJ2-1	.	TRBV9	TRBD2	CASSGSGGAHNEQFF	TGTGCCAGCAGCGGTAGCGGGGGGGCCCACAATGAGCAGTTCTTC
TRBJ1-1	.	TRBV28	TRBD1	CASSSLPTGVVPEAFF	TGTGCCAGCAGTTCCTTACCGACAGGGGTAGTCCCTGAAGCTTTCTTT
TRBJ2-1	few	TRBV7-8	.	CASSHRQALYNEQFF	TGTGCCAGCAGCCATAGACAGGCCCTCTACAATGAGCAGTTCTTC
TRBJ2-5	few	TRBV7-2	TRBD1	CASSLAVTGLGEETQYF	TGTGCCAGCAGCCTCGCTGTGACAGGGTTGGGGGAGGAGACCCAGTACTTC
TRBJ2-3	.	TRBV7-8	.	CASSLIPFLDGLSTDTQYF	TGTGCCAGCAGCTTAATCCCCTTCCTCGACGGTCTAAGCACAGATACGCAGTATTTT
TRBJ1-1	few	TRBV12-3/TRBV12-4	.	CASSFGLIEAFF	TGTGCCAGCAGTTTTGGACTGATTGAAGCTTTCTTT
TRBJ2-1	few	TRBV7-9	TRBD2	CASSLGAGVNEQFF	TGTGCCAGCAGCTTAGGTGCGGGGGTTAATGAGCAGTTCTTC
TRBJ2-5	many	TRBV7-9	TRBD1	CASSPGQGREETQYF	TGTGCCAGCAGCCCGGGACAGGGGAGAGAAGAGACCCAGTACTTC
TRBJ1-2	many	TRBV20-1	.	CSARGTLTGYGYTF	TGCAGTGCTAGAGGGACTCTTACCGGCTATGGCTACACCTTC
TRBJ2-3	.	TRBV7-9	.	CASSPRRDTQYF	TGTGCCAGCAGCCCCCGCCGAGATACGCAGTATTTT
TRBJ2-3	.	TRBV15	.	CATSRTHHTQYF	TGTGCCACCAGCAGAACTCATCATACGCAGTATTTT
TRBJ1-2	.	TRBV7-6	.	CASSLLDSSFDGYTF	TGTGCCAGCAGCTTACTTGACAGCTCATTCGATGGCTACACCTTC
TRBJ1-1	.	TRBV11-1	.	CASSETDRGLNTEAFF	TGTGCCAGCAGCGAAACGGATCGGGGCTTGAACACTGAAGCTTTCTTT
TRBJ1-1	.	TRBV10-1	.	CASSEGQGFDNEAFF	TGCGCCAGCAGTGAGGGGCAGGGATTCGACAATGAAGCTTTCTTT
TRBJ1-2	.	TRBV7-9	.	CASSLFGNGYTF	TGTGCCAGCAGCTTATTTGGGAATGGCTACACCTTC
TRBJ1-6	few	TRBV2	.	CASSEGTLLASPLHF	TGTGCCAGCAGTGAAGGGACATTGCTTGCTTCACCCCTCCACTTT
TRBJ1-5	.	TRBV19	TRBD1	CASSISQGLSNQPQHF	TGTGCCAGTAGCATCTCACAGGGGCTTAGCAATCAGCCCCAGCATTTT
TRBJ2-2	few	TRBV6-2/TRBV6-3	.	CASSYLTGSTGELFF	TGTGCCAGCAGTTACCTAACAGGGAGCACCGGGGAGCTGTTTTTT
TRBJ2-7	.	TRBV19	TRBD2	CASTASGSGVEQYF	TGTGCCAGTACCGCGTCGGGTAGCGGGGTCGAGCAGTACTTC
TRBJ1-4	.	TRBV4-3	.	CASSQDPHATNEKLFF	TGCGCCAGCAGCCAAGATCCACACGCAACTAATGAAAAACTGTTTTTT
TRBJ2-7	.	TRBV12-3/TRBV12-4	TRBD1	CASSPTGGTYEQYF	TGTGCCAGCAGTCCAACAGGGGGCACCTACGAGCAGTACTTC
TRBJ1-6	few	TRBV5-4	TRBD1	CASSLIGDRLNSPLHF	TGTGCCAGCAGCTTGATAGGGGACAGGCTCAATTCACCCCTCCACTTT
TRBJ1-2	few	TRBV6-6	.	CASTPGGNIRNYGYTF	TGTGCCAGCACCCCGGGGGGGAACATTCGGAACTATGGCTACACCTTC
TRBJ1-1	many	TRBV5-6	.	CASSFGGVVAFF	TGTGCCAGCAGCTTCGGTGGGGTAGTGGCTTTCTTT
TRBJ1-1	.	TRBV2	.	CASGIDGRMNTEAFF	TGTGCCAGCGGGATTGACGGTAGAATGAACACTGAAGCTTTCTTT
TRBJ2-6	few	TRBV12-5	TRBD1	CASGGPGQGTSGANVLTF	TGTGCTAGTGGCGGCCCGGGACAGGGGACCTCTGGGGCCAACGTCCTGACTTTC
TRBJ1-5	many	TRBV7-8	.	CASSAENWGNQPQHF	TGTGCCAGCAGCGCCGAGAACTGGGGCAATCAGCCCCAGCATTTT
TRBJ2-3	once	TRBV7-2	TRBD2	CASSAGTSGGGDTQYF	TGTGCCAGCAGCGCCGGGACTAGCGGGGGGGGGGATACGCAGTATTTT
TRBJ2-1	few	TRBV7-2	.	CASSLKGGPYNEQFF	TGTGCCAGCAGCTTAAAGGGCGGTCCCTACAATGAGCAGTTCTTC
TRBJ2-2	few	TRBV10-3	.	CAISESTTGELFF	TGTGCCATCAGTGAGAGCACCACCGGGGAGCTGTTTTTT
TRBJ1-6	.	TRBV19	.	CASKHPSSYNSPLHF	TGTGCCAGTAAACACCCGAGCTCCTATAATTCACCCCTCCACTTT
TRBJ1-4	.	TRBV5-1	.	CASSPVVSGDVEKLFF	TGCGCCAGCAGCCCGGTAGTTTCGGGGGATGTTGAAAAACTGTTTTTT